This T cell receptor (beta chain) comes out of a study of T cell repertoires in cytomegalovirus infection (dated by TCRdb to between 2018 and 2021). In terms of the full investigation: Because public TCR beta signatures pointed to carriage of CMV infection together with the matching HLA type, the HLA type of each donor mattered for the analysis. Here is what the overall study found, with its caveats: In both this cohort and an independent cohort of under 450 donors, the cumulative frequency of public TCR beta family members distinguished carriers of CMV infection plus the relevant HLA type. The ex vivo response was dominated by HLA-C-restricted CMV-specific TCR beta clonotypes, which also provided the single most frequent clonotype in two of eight donors.

Only a few counts were recorded for this clonotype. The antigen this receptor binds is unknown. Nothing much larger sits one base from this clone, and base qualities are not available. The instrument was an Illumina HiSeq 1500. Through fastp at Q25 and MiXCR, TCRdb rebuilt clones from the public reads, retaining in-frame beta chains. Rows matching on CDR3 protein sequence are summarized as one entry with the most common DNA and genes. The sample yields 400,000 or so distinct CDR3 sequences; about a third were counted once. The ten largest clones represent roughly 13% of the sample. Based on the germline V gene (reference sequence), the CDR1 and CDR2 sequences are LNHDA and SQIVND. Trimming at the junction amounts to 7 bases on V and 3 bases on J, and the germline ends lie 3 bases apart. From its cysteine to its phenylalanine, the CDR3 spans 11 amino acids. Here the CDR3 DNA is all that survives: 33 bases in frame from base 1.

In this chain, TRBV19 is recombined with TRBJ2-2, with no confident D gene call. This sequence originates from a human donor in good health (CMV status not recorded). Some clones in this sample may be carry-over from other donors' samples. The sample was PBMCs. The DNA sequence is TGTGCCAGTATGGACACCGGGGAGCTGTTTTTT. Its translation reads: CASMDTGELFF.